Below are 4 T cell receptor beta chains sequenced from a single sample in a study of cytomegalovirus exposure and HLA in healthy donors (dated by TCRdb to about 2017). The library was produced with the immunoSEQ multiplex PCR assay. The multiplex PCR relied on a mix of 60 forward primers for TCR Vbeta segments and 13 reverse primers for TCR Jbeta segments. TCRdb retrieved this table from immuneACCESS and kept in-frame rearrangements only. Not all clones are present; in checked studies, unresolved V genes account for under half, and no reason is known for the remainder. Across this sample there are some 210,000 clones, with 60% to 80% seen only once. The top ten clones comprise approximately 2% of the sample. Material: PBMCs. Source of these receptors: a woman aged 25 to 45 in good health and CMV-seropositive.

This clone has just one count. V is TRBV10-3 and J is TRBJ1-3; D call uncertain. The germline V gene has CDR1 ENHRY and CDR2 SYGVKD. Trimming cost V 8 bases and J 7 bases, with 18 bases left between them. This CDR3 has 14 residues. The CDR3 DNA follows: TGTGCCATCTCGACGGAGGTTTACGGTAACACCATATATTTT. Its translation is CAISTEVYGNTIYF.

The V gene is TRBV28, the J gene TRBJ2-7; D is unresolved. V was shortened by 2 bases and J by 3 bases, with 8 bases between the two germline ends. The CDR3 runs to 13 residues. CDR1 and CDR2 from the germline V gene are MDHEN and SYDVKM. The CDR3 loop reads CASSLSQVYEQYF. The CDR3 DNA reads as TGTGCCAGCAGTTTAAGTCAGGTCTACGAGCAGTACTTC. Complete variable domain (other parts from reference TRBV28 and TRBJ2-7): DVKVTQSSRYLVKRTGEKVFLECVQDMDHENMFWYRQDPGLGLRLIYFSYDVKMKEKGDIPEGYSVSREKKERFSLILESASTNQTSMYLCASSLSQVYEQYFGPGTRLTVT.

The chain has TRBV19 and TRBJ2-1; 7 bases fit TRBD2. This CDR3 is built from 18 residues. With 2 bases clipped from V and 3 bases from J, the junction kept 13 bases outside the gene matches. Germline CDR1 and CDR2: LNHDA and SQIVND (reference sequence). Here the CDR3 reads CASSINRPASGIYNEQFF. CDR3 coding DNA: TGTGCCAGTAGTATAAACCGTCCGGCTAGCGGAATCTACAATGAGCAGTTCTTC.

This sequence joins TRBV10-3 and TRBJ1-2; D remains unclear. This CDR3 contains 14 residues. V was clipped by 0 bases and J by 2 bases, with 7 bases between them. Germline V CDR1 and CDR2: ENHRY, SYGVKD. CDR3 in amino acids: CAISESASNYGYTF. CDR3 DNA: TGTGCCATCAGTGAGTCGGCATCCAACTATGGCTACACCTTC.